A selection of T cell receptor beta chains follows, all from one sample in a study of T-cell reconstitution after alpha-beta-depleted transplantation in children. TCRdb independently ran MiXCR on the PCR reads; one entry per CDR3 protein. The sample lists 580,000 or so distinct CDR3 sequences; 23% were seen once. The sequenced sample was PBMCs, mostly from graft donor cells, obtained 360 days after TCRalphabeta/CD19-depleted stem cell transplant. Receptors were obtained from a boy less than two years old who had a stem cell transplant for acute myeloid leukemia, so the T cells may come from the graft donor. The CDR3 runs from the conserved cysteine through the conserved F or W.

V gene,J gene,CDR3 protein
TRBV18,TRBJ2-7,CASSPVAEPGASEQYF
TRBV12-5,TRBJ2-5,CASGLGLSQETQYF
TRBV7-2,TRBJ2-7,CASSYGRGNYEQYF
TRBV3-1,TRBJ2-2,CASSQDDPAPNTGELFF
TRBV6-2/TRBV6-3,TRBJ2-1,CASSISGDSYNEQFF
TRBV20-1,TRBJ2-5,CSARDGTQETQYF
TRBV20-1,TRBJ2-7,CSASTGYEQYF
TRBV18,TRBJ2-3,CASSPLGVVTDTQYF
TRBV15,TRBJ1-5,CATSRDGRGGKWDQPQHF
TRBV7-9,TRBJ2-2,CASSAQTGNGELFF
TRBV6-5,TRBJ1-1,CASSYEGGANTEAFF
TRBV7-9,TRBJ2-3,CASIGAVSTDTQYF
TRBV7-2,TRBJ1-2,CASSSTGHYGYTF
TRBV12-3/TRBV12-4,TRBJ2-5,CASSLGQAVEETQYF
TRBV29-1,TRBJ2-7,CSVAGLAGDFEQYF
TRBV20-1,TRBJ2-3,CSARRRDFYTDTQYF
TRBV6-1,TRBJ2-4,CASTPVPGPQNIQYF
TRBV10-3,TRBJ2-5,CAISPGGSQETQYF